Included here is one T cell receptor (beta chain) sequence, with context. Its binding antigen is unknown. Per-nucleotide qualities are absent, and no much larger clonotype sits a single base away. The data were taken from a study of cytomegalovirus exposure and HLA in healthy donors (dated by TCRdb to between 2016 and 2019). Study-level background: An earlier analysis of several hundred of the donors reported approximately 280 Gb of sequence data and around 110 million unique TCR beta sequences obtained from 150 million to 200 million T cells. An early release covering some 640 HLA-typed donors comprised approximately 290 gigabases of sequencing data and around 85 million unique TCR sequences. An earlier analysis of fewer than 750 of the donors used high-throughput TCR beta sequencing to judge whether each TCR beta V gene segment behaved as functional or pseudogenic. A later genetic analysis took genome-wide SNP genotypes for about three fifths of the 666 donors and used that subset as a discovery cohort. Five DR-DQ haplotypes were handled as single units for association and clustering, since linkage in the cohort was strong. Besides the first cohort of approximately 670 subjects, a separate validation cohort made up of over 95 different subjects was used. Of the roughly 430 genotyped donors, roughly 80% fell in the genetic ancestry cluster associated with self-reported Caucasian donors. The later analysis used no new phenotypic data to find candidate immune exposures, relying instead on TCR beta sequences and their occurrence across donors. Class I and class II HLA loci were covered by the typing at four-digit resolution. The aim of the study was to test whether cataloging public T cell receptors could identify signatures of past pathogen exposure. The study profiled the T cell repertoires of approximately 700 subjects by immunosequencing and related them to cytomegalovirus serostatus. The number of donors typed differed by locus, with roughly 629-640 for A, B, C, DRB1 and DQB1, around 520 for DQA1, 606 for DPA1, and around 460 for DPB1. Across approximately 420 genotyped donors of the cohort, an average of about 240,000 unique TCR beta nucleotide sequences per donor were sequenced, and approximately 17% of those sequences were non-productive. In a later analysis, previously published TCR beta repertoires from 670 or so donors were re-analyzed and high-resolution HLA genotyping was added so that TCR occurrence patterns could be studied. All discovery cohort repertoires had been generated on a single sequencing platform. Alongside the repertoire data, information on donor age, sex, ethnicity and CMV serostatus was compiled. High-throughput TCR immunosequencing, statistical association of individual TCRs with disease status, and machine learning were combined to predict cytomegalovirus infection status. Here is what the overall study found, with its caveats: A few of the identified cytomegalovirus-associated TCR beta chains were confirmed in vitro to be specific for cytomegalovirus antigens. A total of fewer than 200 TCR beta chains were listed by the study as associated with cytomegalovirus. Cytomegalovirus status was reported to be diagnosed by the classifier with high specificity and sensitivity in both the original and validation cohorts. An association between a missense DCLRE1C variant and V-gene and J-gene trimming of TCR beta chains was found in a later genetic analysis and replicated in an independent cohort. Specific HLA alleles were associated with 15,000 to 20,000 TCR beta sequences at a false discovery rate of 0.05 in a later analysis. The only immune exposure information available for the cohort was CMV serostatus. A later analysis found that most CMV-associated TCR beta chains appeared HLA-restricted, with HLA associations seemingly driven largely by CMV exposure. The sequencing pipeline was judged likely to have produced a cluster of highly shared sequence variants as a technical artifact. The authors suggested that the approach could potentially be extended to other disease states and immunological phenotypes. The 87-base-pair reads could not distinguish some IMGT-functional V segments, including TRBV6-2 and TRBV6-3, so those segments were excluded. When HLA alleles, especially DR and DQ, strongly co-occurred, TCR associations were difficult to assign to individual alleles. Because HLA typing was unavailable for some donors at each locus, only the typed subset was used in association tests. Most TCR sequences were seen in very few donors, while some public TCRs were found in many individuals. An earlier analysis of 587 of the donors showed that most TCR beta V segments appeared in productive rearrangements either about 90% or about 30% of the time, which broadly matched IMGT annotations. In a later analysis, HLA-associated TCR beta chains were found to be more clonally expanded and to have lower generation probabilities than equally common non-associated chains. In this cohort, only TCR beta chains were sequenced, and detectable features were limited by the absence of alpha or paired-chain data. A further reported finding was that TCR beta sequences accurately predicted the HLA-A and HLA-B alleles for most subjects in the first cohort. Correlated functional status among segregating V segments might reflect linkage disequilibrium, but an unknown experimental factor could not be ruled out. Sequencing depth was assumed to be roughly uniform across donors in the presence/absence analyses, though that assumption may not hold. A later analysis reported that several top co-occurrence clusters appeared linked to parvovirus B19, influenza, CMV and Epstein-Barr virus. A later genetic analysis reported fewer N-insertions in productive TCRs among donors in an Asian-associated ancestry cluster than the roughly 650-donor mean. According to a later analysis, TCR association rates differed among HLA loci, with DRB1 alleles showing the most associated TCRs and HLA-C alleles showing the fewest. Because counts were too low, some 16 rarely observed V segments, including chromosome 9 orphons, were excluded from the earlier analysis of 587 of the donors.

The cohort was made up of 666 healthy bone marrow donors. At the time of sampling, every cohort member was nominally healthy, though immune exposures that went unrecorded were likely present. The donor tested CMV seronegative, placing the donor among the 300 to 400 seronegative members of the cohort. Each donor provided a peripheral blood sample, and peripheral blood mononuclear cells were used for TCR beta sequencing. Genomic DNA extraction from the blood cell samples was performed with the Qiagen DNeasy Blood Extraction Kit. From the germline V gene (reference sequence), CDR1 is MNHEY and CDR2 is SMNVEV. V trim: 4 bases; J trim: 6 bases; unmatched bases: 25. Reading from cysteine to phenylalanine, the CDR3 counts 22 amino acids. Only CDR3 DNA is held: 66 bases, read in frame from base 1. Libraries were prepared through the immunoSEQ multiplex PCR assay. The multiplex PCR relied on a mix of 60 forward primers for TCR Vbeta segments and 13 reverse primers for TCR Jbeta segments. The CDR3 region of rearranged TCR beta genes was amplified from genomic DNA by a multiplex PCR assay. The Illumina HiSeq System was used to sequence the amplified TCR beta libraries as 87-base-pair reads. Turning to the authors' computational methods: Across the 670 or so repertoires, a later analysis counted about 81 million unique TCR beta chains, 9.5 million to 13 million of which were shared by at least two donors. A nearest-neighbor algorithm error-corrected the raw reads and collapsed the reads into unique sequences, merging closely related sequences to remove PCR and sequencing errors. CDR3 sequences were aligned to IMGT reference sequences to assign V, D and J gene segments. Each retained sequence needed at least a six-nucleotide match to both a V gene segment and a J gene segment. A rearrangement counted as productive if the CDR3 had no stop codons and remained in frame with V and J, and every other rearrangement counted as non-productive. CDR3 was defined by IMGT convention, running from the second conserved V-encoded cysteine to the conserved J-encoded phenylalanine. Sequences without an unambiguous match to a single V gene segment were excluded from the earlier analysis of 500 to 700 of the donors. An earlier analysis of a few hundred of the donors called V segments functional above 56.7% productive rearrangements and segregating when the between-donor standard deviation exceeded 5%. A statistical classification framework was developed to diagnose cytomegalovirus status using the catalog of TCR beta chain sequences. In a later analysis, TCR nucleotide sequences were compared against IMGT/GENE-DB human TR gene sequences so that V and J genes could be assigned. In a later analysis, CDR3 sequences and most-parsimonious VDJ recombination scenarios were assigned using the TCRdist pipeline. In a later analysis, each TCR beta chain was defined by its CDR3 amino acid sequence together with its V-gene family, and reads without a unique V-gene family were excluded. To address suspected cross-contamination and a sequencing artifact, a later analysis removed approximately 600 highly shared, low-generation-probability nucleotide sequences. In a later analysis, a clonal expansion index was calculated for each public chain from normalized within-repertoire ranks of inferred template counts. Generation probabilities in a later analysis came from a VDJ recombination model fitted to out-of-frame rearrangements, and those results were checked against IGoR. A later analysis scored TCR-TCR, TCR-HLA and TCR-CMV co-occurrence with hypergeometric tests, applying a repertoire-size bias correction to TCR pairs. To estimate false discovery rates, a later analysis permuted the HLA or CMV assignments 20 times. In a later analysis, co-occurring TCRs were grouped using DBSCAN, with TCRdist sequence similarity added in when clustering inside HLA-allele-positive subsets. Co-occurrence clustering excluded repertoires with fewer than 30,000 or more than 120,000 public chains, plus five with anomalous nucleotide sharing. Drawn from immuneACCESS, this table holds only the in-frame rearrangements with V and J called that TCRdb kept. Clones are partly lost; checked studies trace under half to an unresolved V gene and leave the rest unexplained. That table furnishes V, J and clone size, whereas the DNA furnished D and trimming. A total of 160,000 or so clones appear in this sample, under 90% of them only once. The ten largest clones capture 1.5% to 2% of the sample.

The rearranged chain carries TRBV27 and TRBJ2-3, and 13 junctional nucleotides match TRBD2. Sequenced sample: PBMCs. The receptor comes from a man younger than 35 in good health and CMV-seronegative. The CDR3 region has the sequence CASSSNPPFSGTSGTTGDTQYF. Read as DNA, the sequence is TGTGCCAGCAGTTCAAACCCGCCCTTTTCCGGGACTAGCGGGACGACCGGGGATACGCAGTATTTT.